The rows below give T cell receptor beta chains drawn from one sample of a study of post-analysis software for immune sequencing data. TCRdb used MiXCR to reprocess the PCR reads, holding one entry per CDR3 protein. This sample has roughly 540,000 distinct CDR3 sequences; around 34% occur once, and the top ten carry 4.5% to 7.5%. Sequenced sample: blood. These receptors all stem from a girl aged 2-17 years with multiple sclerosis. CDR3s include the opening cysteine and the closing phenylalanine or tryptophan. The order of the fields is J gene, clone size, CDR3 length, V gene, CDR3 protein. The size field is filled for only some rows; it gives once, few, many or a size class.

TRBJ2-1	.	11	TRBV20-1	CSAWGGNEQFF
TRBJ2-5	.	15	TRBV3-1	CASSQDGTTQETQYF
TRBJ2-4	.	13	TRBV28	CASSFGGRYIQYF
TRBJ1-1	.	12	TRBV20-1	CSASRLETEAFF
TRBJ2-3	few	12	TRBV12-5	CASGSFTDTQYF
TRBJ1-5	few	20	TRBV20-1	CSARDLPGQGAGMWNQPQHF
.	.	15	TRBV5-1	CASTFGGGRSYEQYF
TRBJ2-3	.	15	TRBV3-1	CASSQRGPSTDTQYF
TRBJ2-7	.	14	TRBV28	CASSPRDSSYEQYF
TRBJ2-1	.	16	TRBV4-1	CASSQDVGGAHNEQFF
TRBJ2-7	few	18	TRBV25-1	CASSGFTETGKSPYEQYF
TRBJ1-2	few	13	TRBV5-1	CASSLVWGAGYTF
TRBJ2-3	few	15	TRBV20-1	CSARDFSWGTDTQYF
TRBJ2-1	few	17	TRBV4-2	CASSQEASGLGGNEQFF
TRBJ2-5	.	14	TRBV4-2	CASSQGSSAASQYF
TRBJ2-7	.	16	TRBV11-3	CASSLGRQGARDEQYF
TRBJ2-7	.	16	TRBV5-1	CASSLDLAGGPFEQYF
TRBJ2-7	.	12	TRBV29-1	CSVVRGGDEQYF
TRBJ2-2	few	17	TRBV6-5	CASSYSGGYQNTGELFF
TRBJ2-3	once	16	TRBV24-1	CATSDSGQGSTDTQYF
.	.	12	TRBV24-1	CATSQGKETQYF
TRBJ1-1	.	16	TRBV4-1	CASSQPRTKQNTEAFF
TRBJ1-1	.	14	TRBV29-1	CSVDPTGMNTEAFF
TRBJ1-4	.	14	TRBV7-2	CASSQRTRSEKLFF
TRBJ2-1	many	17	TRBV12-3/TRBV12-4	CASTPKGRQLTYNEQFF
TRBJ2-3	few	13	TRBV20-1	CSAWDLFTDTQYF
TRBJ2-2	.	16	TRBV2	CASSVGGAGMGGELFF
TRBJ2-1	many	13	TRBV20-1	CSASDGTRYEQFF
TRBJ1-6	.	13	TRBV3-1	CASSPTGSSPLHF
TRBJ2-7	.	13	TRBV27	CASSSQGPYEQYF
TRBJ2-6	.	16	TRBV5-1	CASSGRLEAGANVLTF
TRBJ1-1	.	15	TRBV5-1	CASSSRTGEVTEAFF
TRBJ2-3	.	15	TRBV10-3	CATSTGDRSADTQYF
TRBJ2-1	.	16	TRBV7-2	CASSLLGGVGYNEQFF
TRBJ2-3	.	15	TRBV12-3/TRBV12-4	CASRGGTGGGDTQYF
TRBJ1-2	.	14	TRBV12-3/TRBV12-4	CASSLGYTGDGYTF
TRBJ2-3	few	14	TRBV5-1	CASSQGQGSDTQYF
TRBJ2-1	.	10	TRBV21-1	CAGYRTGEFF
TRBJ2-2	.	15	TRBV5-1	CASSLGSLNTGELFF
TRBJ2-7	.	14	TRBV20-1	CSAQGLRSSYEQYF
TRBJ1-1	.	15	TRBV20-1	CSARAGGQAGTEAFF
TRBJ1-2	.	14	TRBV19	CASSISGGHYGYTF
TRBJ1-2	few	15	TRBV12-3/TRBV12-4	CASSLQAIGNYGYTF
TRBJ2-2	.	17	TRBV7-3	CASSLSGLAGLDGELFF
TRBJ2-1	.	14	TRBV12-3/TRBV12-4	CASHTEYSYNEQFF
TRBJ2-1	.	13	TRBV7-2	CASAGGGADEQFF
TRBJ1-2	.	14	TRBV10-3	CAISENQGGYGYTF
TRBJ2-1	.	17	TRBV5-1	CASSPSGGLGSYNEQFF
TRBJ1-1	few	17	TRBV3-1	CASSQGAGGGMNTEAFF
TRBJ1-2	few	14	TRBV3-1	CASSQDSEIYGYTF
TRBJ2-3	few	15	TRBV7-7	CASSLADRCTDTQYF
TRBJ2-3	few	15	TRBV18	CASSPGAGNTDTQYF
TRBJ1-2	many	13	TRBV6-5	CASSSGTEYGYTF
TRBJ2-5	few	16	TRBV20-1	CSAGSPLAGGEETQYF
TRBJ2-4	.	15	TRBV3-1	CASSQADGRKNIQYF
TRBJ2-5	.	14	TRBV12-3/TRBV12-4	CASSPQTGKETQYF
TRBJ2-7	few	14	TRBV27	CASSLWGRAYEQYF
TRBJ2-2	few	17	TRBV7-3	CASSLNLQGAYTGELFF
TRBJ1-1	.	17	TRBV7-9	CASSFPETGIMNTEAFF
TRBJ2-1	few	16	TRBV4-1	CASSQDRGGGKNEQFF